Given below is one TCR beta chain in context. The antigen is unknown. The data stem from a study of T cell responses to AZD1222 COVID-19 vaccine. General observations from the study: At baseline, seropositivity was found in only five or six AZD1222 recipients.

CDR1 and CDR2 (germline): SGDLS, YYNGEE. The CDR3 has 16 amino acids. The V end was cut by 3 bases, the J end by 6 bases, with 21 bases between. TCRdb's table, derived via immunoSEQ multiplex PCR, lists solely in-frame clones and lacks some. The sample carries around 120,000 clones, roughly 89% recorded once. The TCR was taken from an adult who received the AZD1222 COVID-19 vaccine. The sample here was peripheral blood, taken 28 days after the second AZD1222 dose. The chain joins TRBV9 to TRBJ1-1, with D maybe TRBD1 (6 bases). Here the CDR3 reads CASSANGGPIVAEAFF. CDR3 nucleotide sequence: TGTGCCAGCAGCGCCAACGGGGGCCCGATTGTGGCTGAAGCTTTCTTT.